The text below deals with one TCR beta chain. Antigen unknown. This sample was taken from a study of CD8 T cells in Susac syndrome. Study findings and constraints: That the number of individuals in its TCR sequencing and HLA analysis was relatively small was acknowledged by the study.

Between the trimmed V and J ends, which lost 3 bases and 5 bases, there was a span of 17 bases. This CDR3 contains 15 residues. Germline values: CDR1 DFQATT, CDR2 SNEGSKA (reference sequence). Random hexamers were used to reverse transcribe the RNA input (0.5 to 1 ug). TCRdb analysed the immunoSEQ multiplex PCR reads with MiXCR anew, one entry per CDR3 protein. The sample lists 200,000 to 250,000 distinct CDR3 sequences; more than 85% were seen once. This chain connects TRBV20-1 to TRBJ1-5; maybe TRBD1 (5 bases). The material sequenced was CD8+ T cells from PBMCs. This receptor was taken from a human donor with multiple sclerosis. This chain's CDR3 is CSARMGRATHQPQHF. In DNA, the CDR3 is TGCAGTGCTAGGATGGGACGCGCGACGCATCAGCCCCAGCATTTT.